This TCR beta chain derives from a study of patients and donors after allogeneic stem cell transplantation. This clonotype was seen only a few times. This CDR3 spans 13 amino acids. Germline assignment: CDR1 LGHDT and CDR2 YNNKEL (reference sequence). V was pared by 3 bases and J by 3 bases, with 8 bases between. In TCRdb, the RT-PCR reads were re-called with MiXCR into one record per CDR3 protein. The sample lists about 410,000 distinct CDR3 sequences; roughly 17% were seen once. Sequencing was performed on blood, either unsorted or a sorted T cell fraction (not recorded which). This rearrangement joins TRBV3-1 to TRBJ2-5; a possible D gene is TRBD2 (5 bases). The sequence derives from a human donor who was either an allogeneic HSCT recipient or a stem cell or donor lymphocyte infusion donor (not recorded which). It is not recorded whose cells these are; they may come from a transplant donor. The CDR3 DNA reads as TGTGCCAGCAGCCACCGGGGAAAAGAGACCCAGTACTTC. Translated: CASSHRGKETQYF.